This paragraph reports one T cell receptor beta chain. Its antigen is unknown. The data stem from a study of CXCR3-negative and CXCR3-positive naive CD8 T cells. It was by 5' RACE with UMI labels that the TRB cDNA libraries were prepared. TCRdb reprocessed the 5' RACE reads and keeps a single row for each CDR3 protein, giving no DNA. The sample has about 85,000 distinct CDR3 sequences, and its top ten clones hold 0.82%. Naive CD8+ T cells displayed a CD45RO-CCR7+CD27+CD95- phenotype. Study observations and caveats: Researchers reported similar TRBV-TRBJ usage in naive CXCR3-negative and CXCR3-positive cells, though memory differed. CXCR3-positive naive cells had more hydrophobic TRB CDR3s than CXCR3-negative naive cells. Diversity ran similarly high across both naive subsets but far lower in memory CD8+ cells.

This CDR3 is 15 amino acids long. Germline V CDR1 and CDR2: SEHNR, FQNEAQ (reference sequence). The rearrangement joins TRBV7-9 to TRBJ2-7; the D call of TRBD1 rests on TCRdb alone, since no DNA is present to check it. The TCR sequence derives from a human donor in good health. Some clones in this sample may be carry-over from other donors' samples. The sample consisted of naive CXCR3+ CD8+ T cells from blood. Subset denoted: CD45RO-CCR7+CD27+CD95- naive CD8+ T cells expressing CXCR3 (TNR3+). CDR3 sequence reads: CASSSWAGAGYEQYF.